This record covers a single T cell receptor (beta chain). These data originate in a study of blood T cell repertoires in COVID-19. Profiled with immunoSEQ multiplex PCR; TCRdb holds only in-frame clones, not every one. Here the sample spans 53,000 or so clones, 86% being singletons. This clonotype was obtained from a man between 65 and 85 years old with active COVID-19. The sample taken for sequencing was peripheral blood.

CDR3 DNA sequence: TGTGCCAGTAGTACCACATTAATCGGAAACACCATATATTTT. It codes for CASSTTLIGNTIYF. The chain combines TRBV19 with TRBJ1-3; D remains ambiguous. The CDR3 totals 14 residues. CDR1 and CDR2 (germline): LNHDA, SQIVND (reference sequence). The ends were cut back, 4 bases at V and 4 bases at J, with 11 bases in the middle.